These 22 T cell receptor beta chains share one sample of origin, sequenced in a study of blood T cell repertoires in COVID-19. Measured with immunoSEQ multiplex PCR; TCRdb has only the in-frame clones, and not every one. This sample has more than 110,000 clones, with around nine tenths found just once. The source material was peripheral blood. These TCRs come from a middle-aged woman with acute or convalescent COVID-19.

The chain's CDR3 is CASSSPAATNSPLHF. CDR3 DNA: TGCGCCAGCAGCTCCCCCGCAGCGACTAATTCACCCCTCCACTTT. This chain connects TRBV4-3 to TRBJ1-6; no reliable D call. The V gene lost 5 bases and the J gene lost 6 bases, with 14 bases spanning the gap. Germline V gives CDR1 LGHNA, CDR2 YSLEER. This CDR3 has 15 residues.

The V call is TRBV6-4, the J call TRBJ2-1; 10 bases fit TRBD2. CDR1 MRHNA and CDR2 SNTAGT come from the germline V gene. CDR3 length: 15 residues. The junction had 9 bases not matched to a gene; V was cut back by 4 bases and J by 9 bases. CDR3 in amino acids: CASSVSAGGPSEQFF. The CDR3 DNA sequence: TGTGCCAGCAGTGTTTCAGCGGGAGGGCCGAGTGAGCAGTTCTTC.

The chain joins TRBV9 to TRBJ2-6, with D perhaps matching TRBD2 (5 bases). Germline V gene lookup returns CDR1 SGDLS and CDR2 YYNGEE. There are 17 residues in the CDR3. V lost 0 bases and J lost 0, with 10 bases in between. The DNA for the CDR3 is TGTGCCAGCAGCGTAGCTACCGGGATCTCTGGGGCCAACGTCCTGACTTTC. Its protein product is CASSVATGISGANVLTF.

This chain joins TRBV28 and TRBJ2-3, with 13 bases that match TRBD2. The V gene end was trimmed by 6 bases and the J gene end by 4 bases; junction bases not matched to a gene: 13. This CDR3 spans 18 amino acids. The germline V gene encodes CDR1 MDHEN and CDR2 SYDVKM. CDR3 loop: CASRTSGGGRGRADTQYF. The DNA for the CDR3 is TGTGCCAGCAGAACTAGCGGGGGGGGCCGTGGGAGGGCAGATACGCAGTATTTT.

The chain recombines TRBV29-1 with TRBJ2-7, with D maybe TRBD2 (6 bases). This CDR3 comprises 13 residues. Germline V gene lookup returns CDR1 SQVTM and CDR2 ANQGSEA. Trimming shortened V by 6 bases and J by 2 bases, and 14 bases separated the two germline ends. The CDR3 DNA reads TGCAGCGTGGTACTAGCTACGGCCTACGAGCAGTACTTC. Its translation is CSVVLATAYEQYF.

V usage is TRBV27 and J usage is TRBJ1-1; 7 bases agree with TRBD1. CDR1 MNHEY and CDR2 SMNVEV come from the germline V gene (reference sequence). Trimming removed 6 bases from V and 3 bases from J; junction bases left unmatched: 13. This CDR3 region has 16 residues. In DNA, the CDR3 is TGTGCCAGCAGCTACTCAGGGGGTGGCAAAGACACTGAAGCTTTCTTT. Translated, it gives CASSYSGGGKDTEAFF.

V usage is TRBV7-2 and J usage is TRBJ2-3; the D gene is possibly TRBD1 (6 bases). This CDR3 contains 14 residues. Trimming took 5 bases from V and 4 from J, leaving 13 bases between them. The germline V gene has CDR1 SGHTA and CDR2 FQGNSA. This CDR3 is CASSLRGTADTQYF. As DNA, the CDR3 is TGTGCCAGCAGCCTCAGGGGAACCGCAGATACGCAGTATTTT.

This clone has a single count. The V call is TRBV18, the J call TRBJ1-6, with 9 bases aligning to TRBD1. The germline V gene has CDR1 KGHSH and CDR2 LQKENI. Unmatched junction bases numbered 2, after V lost 2 bases and J lost 6 bases. The CDR3 consists of 15 residues. The CDR3 DNA reads TGTGCCAGCTCACCAGGGACAGGGAGTAATTCACCCCTCCACTTT. Its protein is CASSPGTGSNSPLHF.

The chain carries TRBV7-3 and TRBJ1-6, with D possibly TRBD1 on 5 matching bases. The germline CDR1 and CDR2 sequences are SGHTA and FQGTGA. Trimming stripped 5 bases from V and 10 bases from J, with 12 bases between. This CDR3 region has 13 residues. Here the CDR3 reads CASSAAGNSPLHF. CDR3 coding DNA: TGTGCCAGCAGCGCCGCAGGGAACTCACCCCTCCACTTT.

J is TRBJ2-5 and V is TRBV10-3, with TRBD2 matching over 10 bases. CDR1 ENHRY and CDR2 SYGVKD come from the germline V gene. There are 16 residues in the CDR3. J gave up 2 bases and V 4 bases, and 7 bases lay outside the gene matches. CDR3 residues: CAISAGGAGGQETQYF. CDR3 DNA sequence: TGTGCCATCAGTGCCGGAGGAGCGGGGGGGCAAGAGACCCAGTACTTC.

The chain has TRBV18 and TRBJ2-3, with no clear D. The germline V and J ends were trimmed by 8 bases and 6 bases, with 15 bases remaining between them. CDR3 length: 13 residues. Germline CDR1 reads KGHSH; CDR2 reads LQKENI. The CDR3 coding sequence is TGTGCCAGCCAAACCAATCTACGGGATACGCAGTATTTT. It encodes CASQTNLRDTQYF.

The chain combines TRBV11-2 with TRBJ2-2, with D possibly matching TRBD2 (6 bases). The germline CDR1 and CDR2 sequences are SGHAT and FQNNGV. The ends were cut back, 6 bases at V and 5 bases at J, with 16 bases in the middle. The CDR3 covers 15 residues. DNA for the CDR3: TGTGCCAGCAGGACCCCCGGGGGTCGGACCGGGGAGCTGTTTTTT. Protein: CASRTPGGRTGELFF.

This sequence joins TRBV14 and TRBJ2-7; the D gene is possibly TRBD2 (5 bases). V was trimmed by 0 bases and J by 2 bases, leaving 14 bases between them. This CDR3 spans 16 amino acids. The germline CDR1 and CDR2 sequences are SGHDN and FVKESK. The CDR3 region is CASSQDEGAFPYEQYF. The CDR3 nucleotides are TGTGCCAGCAGCCAAGACGAGGGAGCCTTCCCCTACGAGCAGTACTTC.

V usage is TRBV6-5 and J usage is TRBJ2-7; a possible D gene is TRBD1 (6 bases). V gave up 6 bases and J gave up 5 bases, with 8 bases separating them. CDR3 size: 11 residues. CDR1 is MNHEY and CDR2 is SVGAGI in the germline V gene. In DNA, the CDR3 is TGTGCCAGCAGACAGGGACACGAGCAGTACTTC. Translating it yields CASRQGHEQYF.

This rearrangement joins TRBV5-4 to TRBJ2-7; 14 bases match TRBD2. Unmatched junction bases numbered 4, after V lost 3 bases and J lost 5 bases. Germline lookup yields CDR1 SGHNT and CDR2 YYREEE (reference sequence). This CDR3 is 15 amino acids long. Here the CDR3 reads CASSSGLAGEDEQYF. The CDR3 DNA sequence: TGTGCCAGCAGCTCGGGACTAGCGGGAGAGGACGAGCAGTACTTC. Complete variable domain (other parts from reference TRBV5-4 and TRBJ2-7): ETGVTQSPTHLIKTRGQQVTLRCSSQSGHNTVSWYQQALGQGPQFIFQYYREEENGRGNFPPRFSGLQFPNYSSELNVNALELDDSALYLCASSSGLAGEDEQYFGPGTRLTVT.

The chain is built from TRBV2 and TRBJ2-3, with 12 bases matching TRBD1. Germline CDR1 SNHLY, CDR2 FYNNEI. J lost 4 bases, V lost 6 bases, and 2 bases had no gene match. The CDR3 consists of 14 residues. The CDR3 bases are TGTGCCAGCAGCGGGACAGGGGGCGCAGATACGCAGTATTTT. As protein: CASSGTGGADTQYF.

The chain combines TRBV6-2 or TRBV6-3 with TRBJ2-7, with 10 nucleotides matching TRBD1. The CDR3 has 16 residues. V was pared by 0 bases and J by 5 bases, with 7 bases of the junction left unmatched. CDR1 is MNHEY and CDR2 is SVGEGT in the germline V gene. This CDR3 reads CASSYSRDRGAHEQYF. CDR3 nucleotide sequence: TGTGCCAGCAGTTACTCCCGGGACAGGGGTGCGCACGAGCAGTACTTC.

The chain uses TRBV7-2 and TRBJ1-1, with 7 nucleotides matching TRBD1. Germline CDR1 is SGHTA and CDR2 is FQGNSA. The CDR3 contains 15 residues. The V gene end was trimmed by 5 bases and the J gene end by 1 base; junction bases not matched to a gene: 7. CDR3 in DNA: TGTGCCAGCAGCGTGGCAGGGGGAACGAACACTGAAGCTTTCTTT. Protein: CASSVAGGTNTEAFF.

This chain joins TRBV7-8 and TRBJ2-1, with 11 bases that match TRBD2. Trimming took 5 bases from V and 7 from J; bases not matched to a gene: 7. The germline V gene encodes CDR1 SGHVS and CDR2 FQNEAQ. This CDR3 spans 15 amino acids. CDR3 protein: CASSPTSGRGNEQFF. The CDR3 region has the DNA TGTGCCAGCAGCCCTACTAGCGGGAGAGGAAATGAGCAGTTCTTC.

J is TRBJ1-1 and V is TRBV9; D is perhaps TRBD1 (5 bases). The ends were cut back, 0 bases at V and 2 bases at J, with 8 bases in the middle. In germline, CDR1 is SGDLS, CDR2 YYNGEE. The CDR3 covers 14 residues. The chain's CDR3 is CASSVGQKNTEAFF. In DNA, the CDR3 is TGTGCCAGCAGCGTAGGACAGAAAAACACTGAAGCTTTCTTT.

V gene TRBV12-3 or TRBV12-4 combines with J gene TRBJ1-2, with TRBD1 matching 7 bases. Trimming took 6 bases from V and 6 from J; bases not matched to a gene: 7. There are 13 residues in the CDR3. The CDR3 bases are TGTGCCAGCAGGTATGGGACAGTGCATGGCTACACCTTC. This gives the protein CASRYGTVHGYTF.

This clone appeared a single time. V and J are TRBV27 and TRBJ2-6, with D hard to call. Germline V gene lookup returns CDR1 MNHEY and CDR2 SMNVEV (reference sequence). Between the trimmed V and J ends, which lost 5 bases and 4 bases, there was a span of 15 bases. This CDR3 has 16 amino acids. Written as DNA, the CDR3 is TGTGCCAGCAGTCCTCCCCTAGGAACCGGGGCCAACGTCCTGACTTTC. Translating it yields CASSPPLGTGANVLTF. Complete variable domain (other parts from reference TRBV27 and TRBJ2-6): EAQVTQNPRYLITVTGKKLTVTCSQNMNHEYMSWYRQDPGLGLRQIYYSMNVEVTDKGDVPEGYKVSRKEKRNFPLILESPSPNQTSLYFCASSPPLGTGANVLTFGAGSRLTVL.